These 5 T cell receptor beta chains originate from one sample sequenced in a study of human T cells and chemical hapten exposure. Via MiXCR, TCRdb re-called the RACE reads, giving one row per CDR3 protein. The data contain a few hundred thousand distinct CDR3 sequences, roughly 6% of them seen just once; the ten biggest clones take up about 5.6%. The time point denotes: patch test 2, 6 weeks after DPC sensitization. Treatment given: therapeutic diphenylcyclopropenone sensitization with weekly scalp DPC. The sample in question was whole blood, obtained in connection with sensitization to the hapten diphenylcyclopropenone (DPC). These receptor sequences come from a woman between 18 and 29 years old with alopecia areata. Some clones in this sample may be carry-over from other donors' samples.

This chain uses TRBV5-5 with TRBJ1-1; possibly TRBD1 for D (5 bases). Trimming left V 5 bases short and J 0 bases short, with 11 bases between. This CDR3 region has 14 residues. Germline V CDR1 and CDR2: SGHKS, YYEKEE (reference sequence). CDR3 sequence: CASRQAHLNTEAFF. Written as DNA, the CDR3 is TGTGCCAGCAGACAGGCGCACCTGAACACTGAAGCTTTCTTT.

The CDR3 nucleotides are TGTGCCAGTATTTCCGGTCCGGGACAGGGGGATGGCTACACCTTC. Translation gives CASISGPGQGDGYTF. The V call is TRBV19, the J call TRBJ1-2, with 11 nucleotides matching TRBD1. The CDR3 is 15 residues long. The junction had 10 bases not matched to a gene; V was cut back by 7 bases and J by 6 bases. CDR1 and CDR2 from the germline V gene are LNHDA and SQIVND (reference sequence).

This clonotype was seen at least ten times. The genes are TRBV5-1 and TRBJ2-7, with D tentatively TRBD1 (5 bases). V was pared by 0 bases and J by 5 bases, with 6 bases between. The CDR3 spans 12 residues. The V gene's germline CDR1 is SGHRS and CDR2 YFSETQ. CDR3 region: CASSLEGDEQYF. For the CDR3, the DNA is TGCGCCAGCAGCTTGGAAGGGGACGAGCAGTACTTC. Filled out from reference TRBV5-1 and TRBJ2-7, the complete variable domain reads KAGVTQTPRYLIKTRGQQVTLSCSPISGHRSVSWYQQTPGQGLQFLFEYFSETQRNKGNFPGRFSGRQFSNSRSEMNVSTLELGDSALYLCASSLEGDEQYFGPGTRLTVT.

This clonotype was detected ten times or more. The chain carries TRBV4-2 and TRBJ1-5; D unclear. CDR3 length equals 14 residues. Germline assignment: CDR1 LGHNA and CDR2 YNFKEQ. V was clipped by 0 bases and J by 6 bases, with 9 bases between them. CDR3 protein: CASSQERTGQPQHF. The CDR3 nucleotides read TGTGCCAGCAGCCAAGAGAGGACGGGTCAGCCCCAGCATTTT.

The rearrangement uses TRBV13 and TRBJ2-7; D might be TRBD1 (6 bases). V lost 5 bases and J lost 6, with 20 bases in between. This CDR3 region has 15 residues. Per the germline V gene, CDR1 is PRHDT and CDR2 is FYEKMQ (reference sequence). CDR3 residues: CASSTLGAYPGEQYF. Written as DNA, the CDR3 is TGTGCCAGCAGCACCCTGGGGGCCTACCCGGGCGAGCAGTACTTC.